The T cell receptor beta chain described here comes from a study of blood T cells in healthy people across ages. The CDR3 spans 15 residues. Germline V lookup: CDR1 MGHRA, CDR2 YSYEKL. V gave up 1 base and J gave up 6 bases, with 12 bases separating them. Through a sample-barcoded 5' primer and a J-beta primer mix, a second PCR was run for roughly 6 to 11 cycles. From the 5' RACE reads, TCRdb called clonotypes with MiXCR, one entry per CDR3 protein. The table records about 1.4 million distinct CDR3 sequences, around 59% of them present only once. Sequences were obtained from blood. The receptor was derived from a man between 18 and 29 years old in good health. J is TRBJ2-2 and V is TRBV4-1; possibly TRBD1 for D (6 bases). DNA for the CDR3: TGCGCCAGCAGCCAAGGAGACACAGGGCCCGGGGAGCTGTTTTTT. Protein sequence: CASSQGDTGPGELFF.